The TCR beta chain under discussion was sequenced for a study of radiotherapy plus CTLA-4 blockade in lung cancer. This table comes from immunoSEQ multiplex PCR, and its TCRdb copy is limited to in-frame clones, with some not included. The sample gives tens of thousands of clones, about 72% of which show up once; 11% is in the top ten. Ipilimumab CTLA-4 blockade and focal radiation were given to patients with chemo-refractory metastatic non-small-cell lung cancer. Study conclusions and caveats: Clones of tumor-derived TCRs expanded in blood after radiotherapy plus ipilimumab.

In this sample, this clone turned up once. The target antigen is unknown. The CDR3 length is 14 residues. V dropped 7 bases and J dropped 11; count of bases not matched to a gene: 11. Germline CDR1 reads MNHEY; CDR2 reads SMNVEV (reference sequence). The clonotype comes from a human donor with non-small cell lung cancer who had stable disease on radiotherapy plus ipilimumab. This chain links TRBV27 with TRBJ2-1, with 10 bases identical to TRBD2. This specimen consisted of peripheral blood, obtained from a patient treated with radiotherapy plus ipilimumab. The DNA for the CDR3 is TGTGCCAGCAAAGAGACTAGCGGGCTGTTGAAGCAGTTCTTC. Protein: CASKETSGLLKQFF.